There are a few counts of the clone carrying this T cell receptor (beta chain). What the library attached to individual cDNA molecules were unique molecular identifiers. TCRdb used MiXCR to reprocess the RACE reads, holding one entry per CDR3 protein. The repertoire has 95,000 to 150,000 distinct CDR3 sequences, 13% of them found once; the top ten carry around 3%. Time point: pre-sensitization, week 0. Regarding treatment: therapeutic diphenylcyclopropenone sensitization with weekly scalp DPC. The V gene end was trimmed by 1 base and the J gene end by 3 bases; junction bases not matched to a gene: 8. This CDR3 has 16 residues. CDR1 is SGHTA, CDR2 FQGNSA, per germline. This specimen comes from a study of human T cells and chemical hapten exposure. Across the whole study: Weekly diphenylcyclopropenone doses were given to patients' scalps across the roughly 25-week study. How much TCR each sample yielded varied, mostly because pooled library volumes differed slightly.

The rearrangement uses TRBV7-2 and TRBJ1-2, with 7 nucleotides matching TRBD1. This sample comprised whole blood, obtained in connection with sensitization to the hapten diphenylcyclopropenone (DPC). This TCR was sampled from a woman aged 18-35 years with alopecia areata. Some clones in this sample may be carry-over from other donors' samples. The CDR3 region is CASSLGPAGQDYGYTF. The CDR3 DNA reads TGTGCCAGCAGCTTAGGCCCCGCAGGACAGGACTATGGCTACACCTTC.